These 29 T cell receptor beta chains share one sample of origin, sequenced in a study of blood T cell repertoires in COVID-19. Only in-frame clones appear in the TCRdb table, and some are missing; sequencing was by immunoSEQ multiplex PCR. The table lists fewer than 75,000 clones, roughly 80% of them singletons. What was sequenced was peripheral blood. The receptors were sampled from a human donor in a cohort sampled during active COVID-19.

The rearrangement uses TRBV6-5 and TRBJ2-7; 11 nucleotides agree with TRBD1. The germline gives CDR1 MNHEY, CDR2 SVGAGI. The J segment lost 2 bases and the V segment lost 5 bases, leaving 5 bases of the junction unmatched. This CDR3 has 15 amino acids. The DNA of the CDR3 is TGTGCCAGCAGTCGAACGGGACAGGGGGCCTACGAGCAGTACTTC. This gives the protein CASSRTGQGAYEQYF.

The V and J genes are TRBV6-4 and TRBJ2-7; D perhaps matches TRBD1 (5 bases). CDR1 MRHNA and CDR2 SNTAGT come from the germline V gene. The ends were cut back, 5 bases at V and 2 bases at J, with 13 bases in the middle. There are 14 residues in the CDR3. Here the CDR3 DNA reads TGTGCCAGCAGTATACCCAGGACACCCTACGAGCAGTACTTC. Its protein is CASSIPRTPYEQYF.

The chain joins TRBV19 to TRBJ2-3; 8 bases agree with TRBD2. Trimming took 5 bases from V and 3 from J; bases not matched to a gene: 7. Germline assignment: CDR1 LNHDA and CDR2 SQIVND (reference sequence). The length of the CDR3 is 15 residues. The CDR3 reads CASSVQGGRTDTQYF. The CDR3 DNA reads TGTGCCAGTAGTGTACAGGGCGGGAGGACAGATACGCAGTATTTT.

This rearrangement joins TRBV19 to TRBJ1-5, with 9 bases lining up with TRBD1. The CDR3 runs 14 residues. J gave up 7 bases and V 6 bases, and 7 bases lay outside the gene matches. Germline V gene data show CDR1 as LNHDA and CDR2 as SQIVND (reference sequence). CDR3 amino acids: CASRQQGASQPQHF. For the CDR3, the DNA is TGTGCCAGTAGACAACAGGGGGCATCCCAGCCCCAGCATTTT.

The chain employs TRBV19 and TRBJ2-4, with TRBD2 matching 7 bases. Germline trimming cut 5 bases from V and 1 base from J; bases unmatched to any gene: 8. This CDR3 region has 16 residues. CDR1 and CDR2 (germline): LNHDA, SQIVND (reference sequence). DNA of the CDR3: TGTGCCAGTAGTTCCTCCTCAGCGGGGGCCAAAAACATTCAGTACTTC. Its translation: CASSSSSAGAKNIQYF.

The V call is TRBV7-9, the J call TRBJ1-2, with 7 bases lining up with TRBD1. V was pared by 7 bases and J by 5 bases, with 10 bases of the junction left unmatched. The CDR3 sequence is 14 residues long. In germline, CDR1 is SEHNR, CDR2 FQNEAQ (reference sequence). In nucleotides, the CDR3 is TGTGCCAGCAACATGGGACAGAATCTATATGGCTACACCTTC. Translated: CASNMGQNLYGYTF.

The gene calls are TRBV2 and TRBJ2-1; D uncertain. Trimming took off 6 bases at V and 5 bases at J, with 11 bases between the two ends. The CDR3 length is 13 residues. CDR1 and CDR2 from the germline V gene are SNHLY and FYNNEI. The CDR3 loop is CASRVSENNEQFF. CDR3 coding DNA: TGTGCCAGCAGGGTGTCGGAGAACAATGAGCAGTTCTTC.

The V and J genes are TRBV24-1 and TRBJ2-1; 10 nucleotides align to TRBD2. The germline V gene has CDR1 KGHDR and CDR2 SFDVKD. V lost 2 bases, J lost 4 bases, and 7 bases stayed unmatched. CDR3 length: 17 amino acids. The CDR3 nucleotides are TGTGCCACCAGTGATTACTCGGCTAGCGGGGGATACAATGAGCAGTTCTTC. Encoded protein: CATSDYSASGGYNEQFF.

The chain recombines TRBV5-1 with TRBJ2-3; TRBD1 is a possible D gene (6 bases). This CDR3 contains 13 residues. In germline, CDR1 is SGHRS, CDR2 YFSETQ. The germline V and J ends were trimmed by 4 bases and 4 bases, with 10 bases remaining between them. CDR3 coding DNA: TGCGCCAGCAGCGCAACAGGGCCAGATACGCAGTATTTT. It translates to CASSATGPDTQYF.

CDR3 protein: CASSLDLTGGRDTQYF. DNA for the CDR3: TGTGCCAGCAGCCTGGATTTGACAGGGGGCCGAGATACGCAGTATTTT. The V call is TRBV21-1, the J call TRBJ2-3; no check of the table's D call, TRBD1, against the DNA was made. TRBV21-1 is a pseudogene locus. CDR3 length: 16 amino acids.

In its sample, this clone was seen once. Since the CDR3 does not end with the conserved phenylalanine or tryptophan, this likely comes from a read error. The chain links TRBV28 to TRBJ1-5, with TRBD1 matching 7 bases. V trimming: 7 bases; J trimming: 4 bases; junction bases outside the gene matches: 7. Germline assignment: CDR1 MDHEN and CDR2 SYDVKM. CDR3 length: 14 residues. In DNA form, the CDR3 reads TGTGCCAGCACCGGGGGACAGAGTAATCAGCCCCAGCATTCT. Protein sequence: CASTGGQSNQPQHS.

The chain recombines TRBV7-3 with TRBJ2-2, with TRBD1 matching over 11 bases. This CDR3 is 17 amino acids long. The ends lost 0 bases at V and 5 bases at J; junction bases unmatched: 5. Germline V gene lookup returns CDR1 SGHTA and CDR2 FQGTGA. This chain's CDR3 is CASSLTAGTGGTGELFF. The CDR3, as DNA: TGTGCCAGCAGCTTAACGGCCGGGACAGGGGGAACCGGGGAGCTGTTTTTT.

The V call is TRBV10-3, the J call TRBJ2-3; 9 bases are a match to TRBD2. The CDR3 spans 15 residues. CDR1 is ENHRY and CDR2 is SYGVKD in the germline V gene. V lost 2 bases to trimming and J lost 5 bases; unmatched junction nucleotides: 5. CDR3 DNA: TGTGCCATCAGTGAGGCGGGGGGGCATGGAGATACGCAGTATTTT. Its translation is CAISEAGGHGDTQYF.

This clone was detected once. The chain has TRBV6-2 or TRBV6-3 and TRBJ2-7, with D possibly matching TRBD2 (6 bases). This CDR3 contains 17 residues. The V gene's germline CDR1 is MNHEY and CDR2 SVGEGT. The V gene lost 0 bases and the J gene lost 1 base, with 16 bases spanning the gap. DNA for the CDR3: TGTGCCAGCAGTTACTCCCCCGGACGGGGGAAGTCCTACGAGCAGTACTTC. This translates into CASSYSPGRGKSYEQYF.

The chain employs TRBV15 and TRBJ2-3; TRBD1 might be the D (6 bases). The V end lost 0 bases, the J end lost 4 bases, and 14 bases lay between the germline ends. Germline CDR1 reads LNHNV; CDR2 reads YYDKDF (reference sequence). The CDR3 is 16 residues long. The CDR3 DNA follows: TGTGCCACCAGCAGAGATCGTACAGGGAGCGCAGATACGCAGTATTTT. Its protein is CATSRDRTGSADTQYF.

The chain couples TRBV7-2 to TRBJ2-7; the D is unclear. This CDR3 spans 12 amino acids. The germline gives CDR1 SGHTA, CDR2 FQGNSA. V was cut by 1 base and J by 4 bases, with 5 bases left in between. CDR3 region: CASSLGRYEQYF. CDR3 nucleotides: TGTGCCAGCAGCTTAGGGCGGTACGAGCAGTACTTC.

The CDR3, as DNA: TGTGCCAGCAGCGTACGGGTGGGGGGTTCCTACAATGAGCAGTTCTTC. Translating it yields CASSVRVGGSYNEQFF. The chain carries TRBV9 and TRBJ2-1, with D perhaps TRBD2 (6 bases). V dropped 1 base and J dropped 1 base, with 12 bases sitting between them. The CDR3 totals 16 residues. Germline V gene sequence: CDR1 SGDLS, CDR2 YYNGEE.

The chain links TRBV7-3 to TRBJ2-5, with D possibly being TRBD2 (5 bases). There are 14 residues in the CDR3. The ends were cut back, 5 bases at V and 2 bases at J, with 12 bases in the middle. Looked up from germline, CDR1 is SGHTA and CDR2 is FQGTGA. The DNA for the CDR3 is TGTGCCAGCAGCCCGGGATCTAAACAAGAGACCCAGTACTTC. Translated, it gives CASSPGSKQETQYF.

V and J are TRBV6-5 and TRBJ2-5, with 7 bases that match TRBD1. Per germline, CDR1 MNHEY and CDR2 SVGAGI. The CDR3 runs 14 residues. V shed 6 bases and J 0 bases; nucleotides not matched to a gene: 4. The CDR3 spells CASSTGTDQETQYF. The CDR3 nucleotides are TGTGCCAGCAGCACAGGGACAGACCAAGAGACCCAGTACTTC.

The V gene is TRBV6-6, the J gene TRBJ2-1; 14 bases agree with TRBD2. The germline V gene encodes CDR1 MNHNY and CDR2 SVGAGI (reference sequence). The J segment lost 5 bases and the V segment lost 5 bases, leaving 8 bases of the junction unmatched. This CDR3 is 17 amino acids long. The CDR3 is CASSRPGLAGADNEQFF. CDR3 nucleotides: TGTGCCAGCAGTCGACCGGGACTAGCGGGGGCCGACAATGAGCAGTTCTTC.

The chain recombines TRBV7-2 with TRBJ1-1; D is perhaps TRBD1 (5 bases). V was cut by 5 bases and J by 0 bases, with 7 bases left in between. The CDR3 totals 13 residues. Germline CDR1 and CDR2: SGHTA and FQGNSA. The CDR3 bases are TGTGCCAGCAGCACGACAGTGAACACTGAAGCTTTCTTT. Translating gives CASSTTVNTEAFF.

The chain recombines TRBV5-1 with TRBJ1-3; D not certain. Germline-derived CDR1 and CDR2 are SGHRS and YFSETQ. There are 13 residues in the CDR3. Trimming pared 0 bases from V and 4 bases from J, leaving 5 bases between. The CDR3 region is CASSLATGNTIYF. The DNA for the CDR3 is TGCGCCAGCAGCTTGGCTACCGGAAACACCATATATTTT. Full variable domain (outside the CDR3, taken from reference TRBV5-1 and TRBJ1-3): KAGVTQTPRYLIKTRGQQVTLSCSPISGHRSVSWYQQTPGQGLQFLFEYFSETQRNKGNFPGRFSGRQFSNSRSEMNVSTLELGDSALYLCASSLATGNTIYFGEGSWLTVV.

In DNA form, the CDR3 reads TGTGCCAGCAGCGTAGGGAGGGCCGCCTTCTATGGCTACACCTTC. Translation: CASSVGRAAFYGYTF. The V and J genes are TRBV9 and TRBJ1-2; D gene unclear. The germline gives CDR1 SGDLS, CDR2 YYNGEE. Trimming removed 0 bases at V and 4 bases at J, with 13 bases between. CDR3 length: 15 amino acids. The entire variable domain, with the rest obtained from reference TRBV9 and TRBJ1-2, is as follows: DSGVTQTPKHLITATGQRVTLRCSPRSGDLSVYWYQQSLDQGLQFLIQYYNGEERAKGNILERFSAQQFPDLHSELNLSSLELGDSALYFCASSVGRAAFYGYTFGSGTRLTVV.

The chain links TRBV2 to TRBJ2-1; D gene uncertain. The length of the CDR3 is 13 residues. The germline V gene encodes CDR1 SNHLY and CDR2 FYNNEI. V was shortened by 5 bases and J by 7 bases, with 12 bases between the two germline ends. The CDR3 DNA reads TGTGCCAGCAGTTCGGGTCCTTGGAATGAGCAGTTCTTC. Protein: CASSSGPWNEQFF.

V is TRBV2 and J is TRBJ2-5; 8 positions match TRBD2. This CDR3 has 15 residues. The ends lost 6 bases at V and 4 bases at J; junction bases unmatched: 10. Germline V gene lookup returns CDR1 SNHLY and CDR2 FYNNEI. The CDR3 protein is CASRPGTRGLETQYF. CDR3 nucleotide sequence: TGTGCCAGCAGGCCCGGGACTAGGGGATTAGAGACCCAGTACTTC.

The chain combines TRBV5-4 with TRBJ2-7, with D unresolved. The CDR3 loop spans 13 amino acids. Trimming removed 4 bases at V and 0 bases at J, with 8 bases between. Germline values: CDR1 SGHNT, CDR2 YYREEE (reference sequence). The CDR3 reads CASSNTNSYEQYF. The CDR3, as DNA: TGTGCCAGCAGCAACACCAACTCCTACGAGCAGTACTTC.

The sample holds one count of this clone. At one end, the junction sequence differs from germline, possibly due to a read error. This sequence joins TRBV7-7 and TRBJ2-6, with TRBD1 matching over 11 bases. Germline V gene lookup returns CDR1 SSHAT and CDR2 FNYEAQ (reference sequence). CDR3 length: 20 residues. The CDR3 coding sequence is TGTGCTAGCACCCCGATACTAGGACAGGGGGCCTACTCTGGGGCCAACGTCCTGACTTTC. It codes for CASTPILGQGAYSGANVLTF.

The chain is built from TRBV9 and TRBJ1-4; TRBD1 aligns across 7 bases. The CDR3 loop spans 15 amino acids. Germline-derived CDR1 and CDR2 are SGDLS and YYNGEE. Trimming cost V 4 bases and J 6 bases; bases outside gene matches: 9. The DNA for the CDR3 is TGTGCCAGCAGCAAGGCCGCAGGGGGATATGAAAAACTGTTTTTT. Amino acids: CASSKAAGGYEKLFF.

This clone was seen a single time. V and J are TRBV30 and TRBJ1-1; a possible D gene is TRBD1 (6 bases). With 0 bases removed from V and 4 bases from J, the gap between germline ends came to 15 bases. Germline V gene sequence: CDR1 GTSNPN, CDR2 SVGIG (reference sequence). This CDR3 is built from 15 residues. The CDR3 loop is CAWSVRGARGTEAFF. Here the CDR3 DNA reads TGTGCCTGGAGTGTACGGGGGGCGAGAGGCACTGAAGCTTTCTTT.